The clone carrying this TCR beta chain was observed a few times. What it binds is unknown. This sample stems from a study of radiotherapy plus CTLA-4 blockade in lung cancer. Across the whole study: Among all patients, roughly 17% showed objective responses, while roughly 30% had disease control.

Assay: immunoSEQ multiplex PCR; the TCRdb copy retains only in-frame clones and omits some. The profile covers approximately 85,000 clones, with around 85% appearing a single time and around 2% taken by the ten largest. The ends lost 0 bases at V and 5 bases at J; junction bases unmatched: 7. Germline CDR1 reads SGHRS; CDR2 reads YFSETQ. This CDR3 has 15 residues. Findings and caveats of the study: TCR clones originating in tumors grew in number in blood after radiotherapy plus ipilimumab. Early clonal dynamics of blood T cells, together with interferon-beta, were reported as the best response predictor.

Treatment of patients with chemo-refractory metastatic non-small-cell lung cancer consisted of focal radiation plus CTLA-4 blockade with ipilimumab. The chain carries TRBV5-1 and TRBJ1-1; 7 nucleotides align to TRBD1. This specimen was peripheral blood, taken from a patient treated with radiotherapy plus ipilimumab. This clonotype was obtained from a human donor with non-small cell lung cancer who had a partial response to radiotherapy plus ipilimumab. The CDR3 loop reads CASSLERQGWTEAFF. The CDR3 DNA reads as TGCGCCAGCAGCTTGGAGAGACAGGGTTGGACTGAAGCTTTCTTT.